This T cell receptor beta chain was captured in a study of OX40 agonist ivuxolimab in advanced cancers. Background on the study: Head and neck, renal cell, melanoma or hepatocellular carcinoma were the cancers that dose-escalation patients had. Study-wide results and caveats: At 0.1 to 3.0 mg/kg, CD4+ and CD8+ blood T cells expanded clonally by week 6.

Data came from immunoSEQ multiplex PCR; TCRdb stores just in-frame clones and leaves some out. The sample yields roughly 53,000 clones, 70% to 85% seen once. This clone was seen only a few times. What it binds is not known. V lost 2 bases, J lost 2 bases, and 3 bases stayed unmatched. The CDR3 totals 15 residues. In germline, CDR1 is MNHNS, CDR2 SASEGT. Autoimmune disease history or systemic immunosuppression excluded patients. The TCR sequence derives from an adult with an advanced solid tumor such as melanoma, head and neck, liver or kidney cancer. The sequencing here drew on CD4+ or CD8+ T cells sorted from blood, taken in a trial of the OX40 agonist ivuxolimab. This sequence joins TRBV6-1 and TRBJ2-3, with 8 bases fitting TRBD2. The CDR3 sequence: CASSESGGTTDTQYF. The CDR3 coding sequence is TGTGCCAGCAGTGAATCGGGGGGGACCACAGATACGCAGTATTTT.